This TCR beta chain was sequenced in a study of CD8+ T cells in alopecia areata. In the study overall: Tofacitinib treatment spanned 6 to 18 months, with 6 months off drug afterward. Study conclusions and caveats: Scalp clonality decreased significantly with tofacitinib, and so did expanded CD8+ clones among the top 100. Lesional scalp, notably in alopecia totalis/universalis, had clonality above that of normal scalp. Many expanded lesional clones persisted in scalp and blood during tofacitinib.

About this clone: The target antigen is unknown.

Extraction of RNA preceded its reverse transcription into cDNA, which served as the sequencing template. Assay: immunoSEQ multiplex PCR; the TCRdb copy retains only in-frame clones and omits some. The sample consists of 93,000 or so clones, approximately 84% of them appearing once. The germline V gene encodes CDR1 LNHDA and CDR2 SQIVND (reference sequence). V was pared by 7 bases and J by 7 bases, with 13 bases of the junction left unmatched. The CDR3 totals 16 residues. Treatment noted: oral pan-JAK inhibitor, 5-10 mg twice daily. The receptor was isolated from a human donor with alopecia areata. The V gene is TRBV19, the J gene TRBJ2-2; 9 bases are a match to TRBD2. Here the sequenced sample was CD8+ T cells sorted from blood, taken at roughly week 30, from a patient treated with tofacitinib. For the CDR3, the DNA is TGTGCCAGTACCCTGGGTGCTCTAGCGGGAATCGGGGAGCTGTTTTTT. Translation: CASTLGALAGIGELFF.